Below, 30 T cell receptor beta chains from the same sample are listed, as sequenced in a study of cytomegalovirus exposure and HLA in healthy donors. A multiplex PCR was run with 60 Vbeta primers and 13 Jbeta primers. Sequencing was performed with immunoSEQ multiplex PCR; in TCRdb, only in-frame clones are kept and a portion is missing. The sample lists 100,000 to 140,000 clones, around three quarters seen once, with approximately 4.2% in the top ten. The sequenced material came from PBMCs. These receptor sequences come from a male donor in good health and CMV-seronegative.

The chain has TRBV27 and TRBJ1-1; D gene unclear. V was shortened by 7 bases and J by 4 bases, with 10 bases between the two germline ends. The CDR3 spans 12 residues. Germline CDR1 MNHEY, CDR2 SMNVEV (reference sequence). The CDR3 nucleotides read TGTGCCAGCAAAACACGGGGCACTGAAGCTTTCTTT. Translated: CASKTRGTEAFF.

The sample holds a few counts of this clone. The CDR3 DNA follows: TGTGCCAGCAGACCGGGACTAGTTTACGAGCAGTACTTC. Translated, it gives CASRPGLVYEQYF. The chain couples TRBV6-5 to TRBJ2-7, with 8 positions matching TRBD2. V shed 6 bases and J 4 bases; nucleotides not matched to a gene: 5. Germline V gene lookup returns CDR1 MNHEY and CDR2 SVGAGI. This CDR3 spans 13 amino acids.

This chain joins TRBV6-5 and TRBJ1-2; D not resolved. Per the germline V gene, CDR1 is MNHEY and CDR2 is SVGAGI. This CDR3 contains 13 residues. The germline V and J ends were trimmed by 6 bases and 4 bases, with 12 bases remaining between them. In DNA form, the CDR3 reads TGTGCCAGCAGCCTCGCGAGAGGCTATGGCTACACCTTC. This codes for CASSLARGYGYTF.

This rearrangement joins TRBV27 to TRBJ1-5; D call uncertain. In germline, CDR1 is MNHEY, CDR2 SMNVEV (reference sequence). CDR3 length equals 15 residues. Trimming took off 0 bases at V and 0 bases at J, with 6 bases between the two ends. CDR3 DNA: TGTGCCAGCAGTTTATCCACTTATAGCAATCAGCCCCAGCATTTT. It is translated as CASSLSTYSNQPQHF.

The rearrangement uses TRBV4-1 and TRBJ2-7; D possibly corresponds to TRBD2 (6 bases). The germline V gene has CDR1 MGHRA and CDR2 YSYEKL. Trimming removed 2 bases at V and 2 bases at J, with 7 bases between. This CDR3 comprises 13 residues. CDR3 region: CASSQPSAYEQYF. The CDR3 nucleotides are TGCGCCAGCAGCCAACCTAGCGCCTACGAGCAGTACTTC.

The J gene is TRBJ1-2, the V gene TRBV30; the D gene is possibly TRBD1 (6 bases). Trimming left V 1 base short and J 7 bases short, with 16 bases between. This CDR3 is 14 amino acids long. Germline V lookup: CDR1 GTSNPN, CDR2 SVGIG (reference sequence). The CDR3 nucleotides are TGTGCCTGGAGTGCTACCGAGCGGGGGCCTGGCTACACCTTC. Translating it yields CAWSATERGPGYTF.

About this clone itself: In the same sample, other DNA sequences code for this CDR3. The chain is built from TRBV6-1 and TRBJ1-1, with D uncertain. This CDR3 comprises 15 residues. Trimming removed 3 bases from V and 5 bases from J, with 16 bases in between. Germline V gene lookup returns CDR1 MNHNS and CDR2 SASEGT. CDR3 in DNA: TGTGCCAGCAGTGATGAATATCGGGATAGAACTGAAGCTTTCTTT. It specifies CASSDEYRDRTEAFF.

The chain is built from TRBV6-5 and TRBJ2-7; 7 nucleotides match TRBD1. Germline CDR1 and CDR2: MNHEY and SVGAGI. With V trimmed by 0 bases and J by 3 bases, 2 bases remained unmatched. The length of the CDR3 is 14 residues. The CDR3 is CASSYSGGFYEQYF. CDR3 nucleotide sequence: TGTGCCAGCAGTTACTCAGGGGGCTTCTACGAGCAGTACTTC.

The gene calls are TRBV15 and TRBJ2-5; tentative D call: TRBD1 (5 bases). The J call may be wrong; the DNA end is better matched by TRBJ2-7. The CDR3 totals 14 residues. Germline V gene sequence: CDR1 LNHNV, CDR2 YYDKDF (reference sequence). In DNA form, the CDR3 reads TGTGCCACCAGCAGAGATCGTAGGGGATACGAGCAGTACTTC. Amino acids: CATSRDRRGYEQYF.

The genes are TRBV5-4 and TRBJ2-1; the match to TRBD2 covers 11 bases. The germline gives CDR1 SGHNT, CDR2 YYREEE (reference sequence). CDR3 length: 15 amino acids. Trimming cost V 4 bases and J 9 bases; bases outside gene matches: 9. The DNA of the CDR3 is TGTGCCAGCAGCCCCACTAGCGGGAGAGGGGGTGAGCAGTTCTTC. Protein sequence: CASSPTSGRGGEQFF.

The V call is TRBV7-3, the J call TRBJ2-2, with 11 bases aligning to TRBD2. Germline trimming cut 5 bases from V and 5 bases from J; bases unmatched to any gene: 22. The CDR3 length is 21 residues. CDR1 and CDR2 (germline): SGHTA, FQGTGA. The CDR3: CASSPWVPLTLAGGRTGELFF. The DNA of the CDR3 is TGTGCCAGCAGCCCTTGGGTCCCCCTGACATTAGCGGGAGGGAGGACCGGGGAGCTGTTTTTT.

V and J are TRBV18 and TRBJ1-1, with 9 nucleotides matching TRBD1. V lost 3 bases, J lost 4 bases, and 3 bases stayed unmatched. The CDR3 has 14 amino acids. Germline V gene sequence: CDR1 KGHSH, CDR2 LQKENI. The CDR3 is CASSPATGGTEAFF. CDR3 coding DNA: TGTGCCAGCTCACCGGCGACAGGGGGCACTGAAGCTTTCTTT.

As concerns this clone: The sample holds other DNA sequences that translate to the same CDR3. The CDR3 DNA reads as TGTGCCAGCAGCCGACTGGCGGGAGTCTATGAGCAGTTCTTC. Its translation: CASSRLAGVYEQFF. V usage is TRBV7-2 and J usage is TRBJ2-1, with 7 bases lining up with TRBD2. There are 14 residues in the CDR3. Looked up from germline, CDR1 is SGHTA and CDR2 is FQGNSA. J lost 8 bases, V lost 5 bases, and 9 bases had no gene match.

The chain employs TRBV28 and TRBJ1-1; TRBD1 matches at 7 bases. Germline V gene lookup returns CDR1 MDHEN and CDR2 SYDVKM. Unmatched junction bases numbered 4, after V lost 5 bases and J lost 1 base. CDR3 size: 14 residues. CDR3: CASSPGTANTEAFF. In DNA, the CDR3 is TGTGCCAGCAGTCCCGGGACAGCGAACACTGAAGCTTTCTTT. The whole variable domain, remainder taken from reference TRBV28 and TRBJ1-1, is DVKVTQSSRYLVKRTGEKVFLECVQDMDHENMFWYRQDPGLGLRLIYFSYDVKMKEKGDIPEGYSVSREKKERFSLILESASTNQTSMYLCASSPGTANTEAFFGQGTRLTVV.

As to this clone: This sample also contains other DNA sequences that code for the same CDR3. The rearrangement uses TRBV20-1 and TRBJ2-7; a weak D match, TRBD1 (6 bases). This CDR3 has 11 residues. Germline V gene lookup returns CDR1 DFQATT and CDR2 SNEGSKA (reference sequence). Trimming left V 3 bases short and J 3 bases short, with 6 bases between. CDR3 residues: CSARDSYEQYF. The CDR3 nucleotides read TGCAGTGCTAGGGACAGCTACGAGCAGTACTTC.

The CDR3 loop is CASRDGTGPYEQYF. The CDR3 bases are TGTGCCAGCAGGGATGGGACAGGGCCCTACGAGCAGTACTTC. The genes are TRBV2 and TRBJ2-7, with 9 nucleotides matching TRBD1. J was trimmed by 2 bases and V by 6 bases; bases with no gene match: 5. The CDR3 has 14 residues. Germline values: CDR1 SNHLY, CDR2 FYNNEI.

This chain uses TRBV27 with TRBJ2-7; 12 bases agree with TRBD1. The CDR3 loop spans 18 amino acids. In germline, CDR1 is MNHEY, CDR2 SMNVEV (reference sequence). The CDR3 nucleotides read TGTGCGCTACGGGAGCGGGACAGGGGGCCCCGAAGCTCCTACGAGCAGTACTTC. Encoded protein: CALRERDRGPRSSYEQYF.

The chain recombines TRBV19 with TRBJ2-5; TRBD2 aligns across 7 bases. In germline, CDR1 is LNHDA, CDR2 SQIVND (reference sequence). The J segment lost 5 bases and the V segment lost 0 bases, leaving 3 bases of the junction unmatched. The CDR3 spans 14 residues. The CDR3 loop reads CASSIDGLGETQYF. The CDR3 DNA reads as TGTGCCAGTAGTATAGACGGACTAGGCGAGACCCAGTACTTC.

The chain couples TRBV7-9 to TRBJ2-7, with TRBD2 matching 11 bases. The CDR3 spans 16 residues. V dropped 5 bases and J dropped 2; count of bases not matched to a gene: 8. CDR1 and CDR2 from the germline V gene are SEHNR and FQNEAQ (reference sequence). The CDR3: CASSPASGRSPYEQYF. In nucleotides, the CDR3 is TGTGCCAGCAGCCCTGCTAGCGGGAGGAGCCCCTACGAGCAGTACTTC.

This clone was seen once. The V gene is TRBV7-2, the J gene TRBJ2-7; D is unclear. CDR3 length: 14 amino acids. Germline V gives CDR1 SGHTA, CDR2 FQGNSA. V was cut by 1 base and J by 1 base, with 8 bases left in between. CDR3 region: CASSLVTVSYEQYF. CDR3 coding DNA: TGTGCCAGCAGCTTAGTCACAGTTTCCTACGAGCAGTACTTC.

There are a few counts of this clone. The chain recombines TRBV6-1 with TRBJ2-5; D is unresolved. CDR3 length: 11 residues. Germline lookup yields CDR1 MNHNS and CDR2 SASEGT. V lost 4 bases and J 5 bases, leaving 5 bases between the germline ends. In DNA form, the CDR3 reads TGTGCCAGCAGTGTATATGAGACCCAGTACTTC. Translation gives CASSVYETQYF.

A single count supports this clone. The junction departs from germline at one end; a sequencing error may be responsible. The same CDR3 also results from other DNA sequences found in this sample. The J gene is TRBJ1-4, the V gene TRBV28; TRBD1 agrees at 11 bases. Germline V gene lookup returns CDR1 MDHEN and CDR2 SYDVKM. The CDR3 has 13 residues. CDR3 nucleotides: TGCGCCATCGGACAGGGGGCGTATGAAAAACTGTTTTTT. Its protein is CAIGQGAYEKLFF.

V is TRBV15 and J is TRBJ2-1; 12 bases agree with TRBD2. The CDR3 contains 15 residues. With 8 bases clipped from V and 7 bases from J, the junction kept 9 bases outside the gene matches. Germline V gene data show CDR1 as LNHNV and CDR2 as YYDKDF (reference sequence). CDR3 in DNA: TGTGCCACCGGCTCAACTAGCGGGAGGAGGAATGAGCAGTTCTTC. Protein product: CATGSTSGRRNEQFF.

The chain recombines TRBV19 with TRBJ1-5; D possibly corresponds to TRBD1 (6 bases). This CDR3 contains 15 residues. The germline V gene has CDR1 LNHDA and CDR2 SQIVND (reference sequence). The ends were cut back, 8 bases at V and 3 bases at J, with 17 bases in the middle. CDR3: CASLNRAADNQPQHF. The CDR3 nucleotides read TGTGCCAGTTTGAACAGGGCGGCTGACAATCAGCCCCAGCATTTT.

The chain recombines TRBV5-1 with TRBJ2-1; TRBD2 agrees at 11 bases. This CDR3 comprises 15 residues. The V gene's germline CDR1 is SGHRS and CDR2 YFSETQ. With V trimmed by 1 base and J by 6 bases, 3 bases remained unmatched. CDR3 DNA: TGCGCCAGCAGCTTGACTAGCGGGAGCGCCAATGAGCAGTTCTTC. Translating it yields CASSLTSGSANEQFF.

The gene calls are TRBV19 and TRBJ1-2, with unresolved D. Germline V gene sequence: CDR1 LNHDA, CDR2 SQIVND (reference sequence). Trimming took 7 bases from V and 6 from J, leaving 21 bases between them. The CDR3 loop spans 15 amino acids. CDR3 in DNA: TGTGCCAGTATCAATCCGGGCCGGAGGGATCATGGCTACACCTTC. It codes for CASINPGRRDHGYTF.

The chain couples TRBV6-5 to TRBJ1-2; 10 nucleotides line up with TRBD1. The CDR3 loop spans 13 amino acids. The junction had 5 bases not matched to a gene; V was cut back by 6 bases and J by 7 bases. CDR1 MNHEY and CDR2 SVGAGI come from the germline V gene. The CDR3 coding sequence is TGTGCCAGCAGGACGGGACAGGGGTTTGGCTACACCTTC. Residues: CASRTGQGFGYTF.

The chain couples TRBV14 to TRBJ1-2; D gene unclear. The CDR3 runs 17 residues. Per germline, CDR1 SGHDN and CDR2 FVKESK. V was trimmed by 0 bases and J by 5 bases, leaving 19 bases between them. CDR3 nucleotides: TGTGCCAGCAGCCAAGATGGCCCCCAGGCCACACCATATGGCTACACCTTC. Encoded protein: CASSQDGPQATPYGYTF.

There are a few counts of this clone. The V and J genes are TRBV4-1 and TRBJ2-3; 7 bases match TRBD2. The CDR3 sequence is 14 residues long. The V segment lost 3 bases and the J segment 6 bases; nucleotides outside the gene matches: 6. Germline V gene data show CDR1 as MGHRA and CDR2 as YSYEKL. CDR3 loop: CASSQGGGRDTQYF. The CDR3 DNA follows: TGCGCCAGCAGCCAGGGCGGGGGTCGGGATACGCAGTATTTT.

The chain links TRBV7-9 to TRBJ2-1; 9 bases line up with TRBD1. Germline trimming cut 5 bases from V and 3 bases from J; bases unmatched to any gene: 2. Germline CDR1 and CDR2: SEHNR and FQNEAQ (reference sequence). The CDR3 loop spans 14 amino acids. The CDR3 DNA reads as TGTGCCAGCAGCCCGGGACAGGGCTACAATGAGCAGTTCTTC. It yields the protein CASSPGQGYNEQFF.